This TCR beta chain is drawn from a study of control samples from healthy donors and cancer patients. Sequenced by immunoSEQ multiplex PCR; TCRdb stores in-frame clones only, minus some. The table has some 120,000 clones, 91% seen once. Trimming removed 3 bases from V and 1 base from J, with 15 bases in between. The CDR3 spans 16 residues. The germline CDR1 and CDR2 sequences are LNHDA and SQIVND (reference sequence). This receptor was obtained from a woman under 30 in good health. The V call is TRBV19, the J call TRBJ1-1; D might be TRBD1 (5 bases). The specimen was blood. The CDR3 loop is CASSISQGVGNTEAFF. The CDR3 nucleotides read TGTGCCAGTAGTATCTCTCAGGGAGTGGGGAACACTGAAGCTTTCTTT.